The 6 T cell receptor beta chains presented below share a single source sample, sequenced in a study of breast tumors, draining lymph nodes, adjacent tissues. TCRdb recomputed calls from the multiplex PCR reads with MiXCR, one row per CDR3 protein. Of about 180,000 distinct CDR3 sequences listed, roughly 30% were seen once; the top ten hold over 3.5%. Samples came from axillary lymph nodes draining the breast cancer. Material for sequencing was axillary lymph node tissue. These TCRs come from a female donor with breast cancer. Some clones in this sample may be carry-over from other donors' samples.

To note about this clonotype: A much more abundant neighbour one base away suggests this may be a read error. The chain carries TRBV20-1 and TRBJ1-6, with 9 positions matching TRBD1. Per the germline V gene, CDR1 is DFQATT and CDR2 is SNEGSKA (reference sequence). The length of the CDR3 is 15 residues. CDR3 in DNA: TGCAGTGCTCCAGACAGGGGGGGGTATAATCCACCCCTCCACTTT. Protein product: CSAPDRGGYNPPLHF.

This clonotype was detected once. V and J are TRBV12-3 or TRBV12-4 and TRBJ2-5; perhaps TRBD2 as D (6 bases). The germline V and J ends were trimmed by 3 bases and 9 bases, with 8 bases remaining between them. This CDR3 is built from 11 residues. DNA for the CDR3: TGTGCCAGCAGTTTTCGCGGGGCCCAGTACTTC. It codes for CASSFRGAQYF.

The chain joins TRBV6-1 to TRBJ2-5, with 8 bases lining up with TRBD2. CDR3 length: 12 amino acids. After removal of 10 bases from V and 3 bases from J, the junction contained 4 bases not matched to a gene. The germline gives CDR1 MNHNS, CDR2 SASEGT. The DNA of the CDR3 is TGTGCCACCGCACTAGCGGAAGAGACCCAGTACTTC. This gives the protein CATALAEETQYF.

The CDR3 sequence: CASSFVGLWTEAFF. CDR3 DNA sequence: TGTGCCAGCAGTTTTGTGGGTCTTTGGACTGAAGCTTTCTTT. The genes are TRBV12-3 or TRBV12-4 and TRBJ1-1; D gene ambiguous. The V end was cut by 3 bases, the J end by 5 bases, with 13 bases between. The CDR3 covers 14 residues.

This clonotype was found many times. CDR3 sequence reads: CASSLHCCEQYF. CDR3 nucleotide sequence: TGCGCCAGCAGCTTGCATTGTTGCGAGCAGTACTTC. This sequence joins TRBV5-1 and TRBJ2-7; D unclear. The V gene lost 1 base and the J gene lost 6 bases, with 8 bases spanning the gap. This CDR3 is 12 amino acids long. CDR1 and CDR2 from the germline V gene are SGHRS and YFSETQ.

This clonotype was counted many times. The V call is TRBV12-3 or TRBV12-4, the J call TRBJ2-7; D tentatively fits TRBD1 or TRBD2 (5 bases each). V was trimmed by 3 bases and J by 5 bases, leaving 14 bases between them. The CDR3 extends over 14 amino acids. This chain's CDR3 is CASSLYGGRDEQYF. In DNA, the CDR3 is TGTGCCAGCAGTTTGTATGGGGGTCGAGACGAGCAGTACTTC.